A single sample is the source of the 24 T cell receptor beta chains below, sequenced in a study of brain T cells in children with intractable seizures. Clones were read by immunoSEQ multiplex PCR, and TCRdb kept only the in-frame ones, dropping some. The data hold about 80,000 clones, with about 90% observed a single time. Sequenced material: peripheral blood, taken at surgery. Receptors were obtained from a girl aged 2-10 years with Rasmussen encephalitis and intractable seizures.

This clone has a handful of counts. This chain uses TRBV27 with TRBJ1-6; no firm D call. V lost 3 bases, J lost 10 bases, and 13 bases lay in between. The CDR3 is 14 amino acids. Germline V lookup: CDR1 MNHEY, CDR2 SMNVEV (reference sequence). The CDR3 is CASSFVGIQSPLHF. The CDR3 DNA reads as TGTGCCAGCAGTTTCGTGGGCATCCAGTCACCCCTCCACTTT.

The rearrangement joins TRBV28 to TRBJ2-7; 8 nucleotides align to TRBD1. The CDR3 length is 15 residues. Germline CDR1 reads MDHEN; CDR2 reads SYDVKM. With 6 bases clipped from V and 6 bases from J, the junction kept 13 bases outside the gene matches. As DNA, the CDR3 is TGTGCCAGCAGCTCTCCCGGGACAGGAAAGAGCGAGCAGTACTTC. Protein: CASSSPGTGKSEQYF.

The chain employs TRBV27 and TRBJ1-1; possible D gene TRBD1, 5 bases. Looked up from germline, CDR1 is MNHEY and CDR2 is SMNVEV (reference sequence). The length of the CDR3 is 17 residues. Trimming removed 2 bases at V and 0 bases at J, with 16 bases between. In nucleotides, the CDR3 is TGTGCCAGCAGTTTAGGAGGGACGCACTGGATGAACACTGAAGCTTTCTTT. This codes for CASSLGGTHWMNTEAFF.

V gene TRBV2 combines with J gene TRBJ2-7; tentative D call: TRBD1 (6 bases). Germline V lookup: CDR1 SNHLY, CDR2 FYNNEI. The CDR3 runs to 13 residues. The V gene lost 4 bases and the J gene lost 3 bases, with 10 bases spanning the gap. CDR3 DNA sequence: TGTGCCAGCAGTGTCGGGGACAACTACGAGCAGTACTTC. Protein product: CASSVGDNYEQYF.

The CDR3 spells CASRVINEQFF. The CDR3 DNA reads as TGTGCCAGCAGGGTGATAAATGAGCAGTTCTTC. The rearrangement joins TRBV5-5 to TRBJ2-1, with D unresolved. The CDR3 runs 11 residues. Germline loops: CDR1 SGHKS, CDR2 YYEKEE (reference sequence). V lost 5 bases to trimming and J lost 7 bases, with 7 bases between them. Drawing the rest from reference TRBV5-5 and TRBJ2-1, the complete variable domain is DAGVTQSPTHLIKTRGQQVTLRCSPISGHKSVSWYQQVLGQGPQFIFQYYEKEERGRGNFPDRFSARQFPNYSSELNVNALLLGDSALYLCASRVINEQFFGPGTRLTVL.

This rearrangement joins TRBV11-3 to TRBJ2-7; maybe TRBD2 (5 bases). This CDR3 is 13 amino acids long. Trimming shortened V by 2 bases and J by 5 bases, and 10 bases separated the two germline ends. Germline V gene lookup returns CDR1 SGHNT and CDR2 YENEEA. CDR3 sequence reads: CASSLRNGDEQYF. DNA of the CDR3: TGTGCCAGCAGCTTACGGAACGGGGACGAGCAGTACTTC.

This chain joins TRBV19 and TRBJ1-2; 7 bases align to TRBD1. This CDR3 is built from 15 residues. The J segment lost 0 bases and the V segment lost 4 bases, leaving 5 bases of the junction unmatched. Germline V CDR1 and CDR2: LNHDA, SQIVND (reference sequence). Here the CDR3 DNA reads TGTGCCAGTAGTAGATCCGGGACAGCTAACTATGGCTACACCTTC. It codes for CASSRSGTANYGYTF.

This chain connects TRBV5-1 to TRBJ2-1; 11 bases map to TRBD2. Germline values: CDR1 SGHRS, CDR2 YFSETQ. This CDR3 has 14 amino acids. V lost 4 bases, J lost 3 bases, and 0 bases stayed unmatched. CDR3 DNA: TGCGCCAGCAGCGGGACTAGCGGCTACAATGAGCAGTTCTTC. Amino acids: CASSGTSGYNEQFF.

V and J are TRBV4-1 and TRBJ2-1; D gene uncertain. The CDR3 consists of 13 residues. CDR1 and CDR2 from the germline V gene are MGHRA and YSYEKL. Trimming left V 4 bases short and J 7 bases short, with 11 bases between. In DNA form, the CDR3 reads TGCGCCAGCAGCCTAGTCGTCGGGAATGAGCAGTTCTTC. Protein sequence: CASSLVVGNEQFF.

The chain employs TRBV29-1 and TRBJ2-1; tentative D call: TRBD2 (7 bases). The CDR3 has 14 residues. V dropped 3 bases and J dropped 0 bases, with 9 bases sitting between them. Per germline, CDR1 SQVTM and CDR2 ANQGSEA. CDR3 bases: TGCAGCGTTGAGGGGGGGCCCTCCTACAATGAGCAGTTCTTC. This translates into CSVEGGPSYNEQFF.

The chain uses TRBV29-1 and TRBJ1-1, with TRBD1 matching over 8 bases. The CDR3 contains 12 residues. In germline, CDR1 is SQVTM, CDR2 ANQGSEA. After removal of 6 bases from V and 1 base from J, the junction contained 1 base not matched to a gene. The CDR3 nucleotides are TGCAGCGTCGGGACAGGGAACACTGAAGCTTTCTTT. Translation: CSVGTGNTEAFF.

The chain is built from TRBV28 and TRBJ1-6; the match to TRBD1 covers 8 bases. The CDR3 runs to 15 residues. J lost 4 bases, V lost 5 bases, and 4 bases had no gene match. The germline CDR1 and CDR2 sequences are MDHEN and SYDVKM. The CDR3 here is CASSPGQGYNSPLHF. The CDR3 DNA reads TGTGCCAGCAGTCCCGGACAGGGATATAATTCACCCCTCCACTTT.

This CDR3 reads CASGYSSPLHF. The CDR3 region has the DNA TGTGCCAGCGGTTACAGTTCACCCCTCCACTTT. This chain uses TRBV28 with TRBJ1-6; D unclear. The CDR3 consists of 11 residues. CDR1 is MDHEN, CDR2 SYDVKM, per germline. V lost 8 bases and J lost 9, with 8 bases in between.

This chain connects TRBV19 to TRBJ1-3, with 9 bases matching TRBD1. There are 15 residues in the CDR3. Unmatched junction bases numbered 7, after V lost 6 bases and J lost 4 bases. Germline V lookup: CDR1 LNHDA, CDR2 SQIVND (reference sequence). CDR3 residues: CASRPTGGGGNTIYF. Here the CDR3 DNA reads TGTGCCAGTAGGCCGACAGGGGGGGGCGGAAACACCATATATTTT.

The rearrangement uses TRBV15 and TRBJ2-3, with 13 bases identical to TRBD2. The J segment lost 3 bases and the V segment lost 3 bases, leaving 0 bases of the junction unmatched. The CDR3 is made up of 15 amino acids. The germline CDR1 and CDR2 sequences are LNHNV and YYDKDF (reference sequence). CDR3 residues: CATSRGLAGTDTQYF. In DNA form, the CDR3 reads TGTGCCACCAGCAGGGGACTAGCGGGGACAGATACGCAGTATTTT.

The CDR3 spells CASRGSLNTEAFF. The CDR3 region has the DNA TGTGCCAGCAGAGGCAGCCTGAACACTGAAGCTTTCTTT. This chain links TRBV6-4 with TRBJ1-1; the D is unclear. V gave up 6 bases and J gave up 0 bases, with 8 bases separating them. Germline CDR1 is MRHNA and CDR2 is SNTAGT. The CDR3 sequence is 13 residues long.

This chain connects TRBV25-1 to TRBJ2-6; the D gene is possibly TRBD2 (5 bases). Trimming stripped 5 bases from V and 4 bases from J, with 18 bases between. Germline V gives CDR1 MGHDK, CDR2 SYGVNS. This CDR3 region has 17 residues. CDR3 DNA sequence: TGTGCCAGCAGTTCAAGAGCGGAGGCGCGGGGGGCCAACGTCCTGACTTTC. It specifies CASSSRAEARGANVLTF.

The chain joins TRBV24-1 to TRBJ2-1; possibly TRBD1 for D (6 bases). The CDR3 spans 15 residues. V was cut by 4 bases and J by 10 bases, with 19 bases left in between. Germline CDR1 reads KGHDR; CDR2 reads SFDVKD. The CDR3 DNA follows: TGTGCCACCAGTGAGACACTCACAGGGATGGGAGAGCAGTTCTTC. This codes for CATSETLTGMGEQFF.

Only one count was recorded for this clone. This chain connects TRBV12-3 or TRBV12-4 to TRBJ1-3; tentative D call: TRBD1 (6 bases). CDR3 length: 13 amino acids. The V and J ends lost 6 bases and 12 bases respectively, with 18 bases between them. The CDR3 DNA reads TGTGCCAGCAGACGGACAGAAGGAGCTGGCATATATTTT. It codes for CASRRTEGAGIYF.

The V call is TRBV30, the J call TRBJ1-2; D unclear. V lost 2 bases and J 6 bases, leaving 7 bases between the germline ends. The V gene's germline CDR1 is GTSNPN and CDR2 SVGIG (reference sequence). This CDR3 is built from 11 residues. CDR3 sequence reads: CAWSYGDGYTF. CDR3 sequence (DNA): TGTGCCTGGAGTTATGGGGATGGCTACACCTTC.

This clone was observed a single time. The gene calls are TRBV28 and TRBJ1-3; D is ambiguous. Germline V gene lookup returns CDR1 MDHEN and CDR2 SYDVKM. Trimming removed 8 bases at V and 0 bases at J, with 17 bases between. The CDR3 covers 16 residues. DNA for the CDR3: TGTGCCAGCCCGCTTCTGAGTTCTGACTCTGGAAACACCATATATTTT. This sequence encodes CASPLLSSDSGNTIYF.

This clone was detected only once. This chain links TRBV14 with TRBJ2-6; no definite D call. CDR3 length: 12 amino acids. Deletions cut 0 bases from V and 9 bases from J, with 3 bases between. CDR1 SGHDN and CDR2 FVKESK come from the germline V gene. The CDR3, as DNA: TGTGCCAGCAGCCAAGATGGCAACGTCCTGACTTTC. It translates to CASSQDGNVLTF.

The V gene is TRBV10-3, the J gene TRBJ2-1; 7 bases map to TRBD2. The V and J ends lost 10 bases and 0 bases, in that order; junction bases with no gene match: 12. The CDR3 runs to 16 residues. Germline loops: CDR1 ENHRY, CDR2 SYGVKD. CDR3 residues: CATGALGGSSYNEQFF. CDR3 coding DNA: TGTGCCACCGGAGCACTGGGGGGGAGCTCCTACAATGAGCAGTTCTTC.

On this clone itself: The same CDR3 also results from other DNA sequences found in this sample. The chain recombines TRBV11-2 with TRBJ1-1; unclear D gene. Germline CDR1 SGHAT, CDR2 FQNNGV. The CDR3 length is 11 residues. V lost 3 bases and J lost 4, with 3 bases in between. DNA for the CDR3: TGTGCCAGCAGCTTTGGCACTGAAGCTTTCTTT. Protein product: CASSFGTEAFF. Together with reference TRBV11-2 and TRBJ1-1, the CDR3 gives the full variable domain: EAGVAQSPRYKIIEKRQSVAFWCNPISGHATLYWYQQILGQGPKLLIQFQNNGVVDDSQLPKDRFSAERLKGVDSTLKIQPAKLEDSAVYLCASSFGTEAFFGQGTRLTVV.